This entry lists 22 T cell receptor beta chains sequenced from one sample in a study of shared clonotypes between healthy human individuals. Sequenced by immunoSEQ multiplex PCR; TCRdb stores in-frame clones only, minus some. Among about 2 million clones listed, roughly 94% were seen once. Sequencing input: naive CD4+ T cells sorted from blood. Subset noted: CD45RA+ positively selected. The receptors stem from a man between 18 and 29 years old in good health.

The genes are TRBV6-5 and TRBJ1-5, with unresolved D. CDR3 size: 12 residues. Trimming took 7 bases from V and 6 from J, leaving 10 bases between them. Germline values: CDR1 MNHEY, CDR2 SVGAGI. CDR3 sequence: CASTSPGQPQHF. DNA for the CDR3: TGTGCCAGCACCAGTCCCGGTCAGCCCCAGCATTTT.

The rearrangement joins TRBV30 to TRBJ1-4; TRBD1 might be the D (6 bases). The germline V gene encodes CDR1 GTSNPN and CDR2 SVGIG (reference sequence). This CDR3 has 13 residues. V dropped 1 base and J dropped 8 bases, with 11 bases sitting between them. The CDR3 nucleotides are TGTGCCTGGAGTGGGCTGGGGGGCGAAAAACTGTTTTTT. Translating it yields CAWSGLGGEKLFF.

This clone appeared once. The chain links TRBV6-5 to TRBJ2-7; 11 bases are shared with TRBD1. Germline assignment: CDR1 MNHEY and CDR2 SVGAGI. This CDR3 region has 14 residues. Trimming took 5 bases from V and 4 from J; bases not matched to a gene: 4. The CDR3 DNA follows: TGTGCCAGCAGTACCGGGACAGGGGGGTACGAGCAGTACTTC. The encoded protein is CASSTGTGGYEQYF.

The CDR3 DNA reads TGTGCCAGCAGCATTGGACTAGCGGGGGGCATGTACGAGCAGTACTTC. Its translation is CASSIGLAGGMYEQYF. V usage is TRBV27 and J usage is TRBJ2-7; 14 nucleotides align to TRBD2. This CDR3 region has 16 residues. Trimming cost V 6 bases and J 4 bases; bases outside gene matches: 8. CDR1 is MNHEY and CDR2 is SMNVEV in the germline V gene (reference sequence).

V is TRBV7-9 and J is TRBJ1-2; D perhaps matches TRBD1 (5 bases). Trimming pared 1 base from V and 6 bases from J, leaving 9 bases between. CDR1 and CDR2 (germline): SEHNR, FQNEAQ (reference sequence). This CDR3 comprises 13 residues. The CDR3 bases are TGTGCCAGCAGCTTAGGGCCAGGGCATGGCTACACCTTC. It encodes CASSLGPGHGYTF.

The chain has TRBV18 and TRBJ2-7; D gene uncertain. V lost 2 bases, J lost 0 bases, and 11 bases lay in between. The CDR3 is made up of 15 amino acids. Germline-derived CDR1 and CDR2 are KGHSH and LQKENI. The CDR3 loop reads CASSPYPDASYEQYF. DNA for the CDR3: TGTGCCAGCTCACCATATCCGGACGCCTCCTACGAGCAGTACTTC.

The chain recombines TRBV28 with TRBJ2-2; 9 nucleotides line up with TRBD1. The CDR3 spans 15 residues. Germline loops: CDR1 MDHEN, CDR2 SYDVKM. The V gene end was trimmed by 8 bases and the J gene end by 8 bases; junction bases not matched to a gene: 12. CDR3 sequence: CASGVGTGISGELFF. CDR3 in DNA: TGTGCCAGCGGGGTGGGGACAGGGATATCGGGGGAGCTGTTTTTT.

The chain is built from TRBV5-6 and TRBJ2-7, with 9 bases that match TRBD2. The trim removed 3 bases at V and 3 bases at J, leaving 7 bases unmatched. The CDR3 is 15 amino acids. Germline-derived CDR1 and CDR2 are SGHDT and YYEEEE. The CDR3 loop reads CASSSGLAANYEQYF. The CDR3 DNA sequence: TGTGCCAGCAGCTCGGGACTAGCAGCTAACTACGAGCAGTACTTC.

This chain links TRBV10-3 with TRBJ1-4; 10 bases are a match to TRBD1. The CDR3 consists of 13 residues. V gave up 10 bases and J gave up 7 bases; unmatched junction bases: 6. In germline, CDR1 is ENHRY, CDR2 SYGVKD. The CDR3 DNA is TGTGCCACAAGACAGGGGGCGGTTGAAAAACTGTTTTTT. It codes for CATRQGAVEKLFF.

The genes are TRBV6-5 and TRBJ2-2; D remains unclear. Trimming shortened V by 6 bases and J by 0 bases, and 5 bases separated the two germline ends. Germline-derived CDR1 and CDR2 are MNHEY and SVGAGI. The CDR3 totals 13 residues. The CDR3 protein is CASRQPNTGELFF. CDR3 coding DNA: TGTGCCAGCAGGCAGCCGAACACCGGGGAGCTGTTTTTT.

J is TRBJ1-6 and V is TRBV28, with 12 bases matching TRBD1. The ends lost 6 bases at V and 2 bases at J; junction bases unmatched: 8. Germline assignment: CDR1 MDHEN and CDR2 SYDVKM. CDR3 length: 18 residues. The CDR3: CASSSGTGGIAYNSPLHF. As DNA, the CDR3 is TGTGCCAGCAGCTCCGGGACAGGGGGCATCGCCTATAATTCACCCCTCCACTTT.

A remark on this clone: This CDR3 is also generated by other DNA sequences in the sample. The chain carries TRBV18 and TRBJ1-4; tentatively, D is TRBD1 (5 bases). Germline V gives CDR1 KGHSH, CDR2 LQKENI. V gave up 6 bases and J gave up 5 bases, with 10 bases separating them. The CDR3 runs to 13 residues. The CDR3 nucleotides read TGTGCCAGCTCCCGTTCAGGGAATGAAAAACTGTTTTTT. As protein: CASSRSGNEKLFF.

CDR3 sequence: CASSPRGVSGANTGELFF. The CDR3 nucleotides are TGCGCCAGCAGCCCCCGGGGTGTGAGCGGTGCGAACACCGGGGAGCTGTTTTTT. The chain employs TRBV5-1 and TRBJ2-2; tentative D call: TRBD2 (5 bases). The germline CDR1 and CDR2 sequences are SGHRS and YFSETQ. This CDR3 comprises 18 residues. With 4 bases removed from V and 0 bases from J, the gap between germline ends came to 19 bases. The variable domain in full, with the rest retrieved from reference TRBV5-1 and TRBJ2-2, is KAGVTQTPRYLIKTRGQQVTLSCSPISGHRSVSWYQQTPGQGLQFLFEYFSETQRNKGNFPGRFSGRQFSNSRSEMNVSTLELGDSALYLCASSPRGVSGANTGELFFGEGSRLTVL.

The rearrangement joins TRBV5-1 to TRBJ2-7, with 11 bases lining up with TRBD2. Per the germline V gene, CDR1 is SGHRS and CDR2 is YFSETQ. This CDR3 region has 15 residues. After removal of 1 base from V and 2 bases from J, the junction contained 2 bases not matched to a gene. In DNA, the CDR3 is TGCGCCAGCAGCTTGACTAGCGGGAGTCCCTACGAGCAGTACTTC. This codes for CASSLTSGSPYEQYF.

The chain uses TRBV28 and TRBJ1-2; a possible D gene is TRBD1 (5 bases). CDR1 MDHEN and CDR2 SYDVKM come from the germline V gene. This CDR3 spans 12 amino acids. The V gene lost 5 bases and the J gene lost 2 bases, with 6 bases spanning the gap. The CDR3 nucleotides are TGTGCCAGCAGTAACAGGAACTATGGCTACACCTTC. Its protein is CASSNRNYGYTF.

This sequence joins TRBV6-5 and TRBJ2-2, with D possibly TRBD2 on 6 matching bases. Germline V gene data show CDR1 as MNHEY and CDR2 as SVGAGI. This CDR3 has 15 residues. Trimming stripped 5 bases from V and 0 bases from J, with 10 bases between. CDR3 sequence: CASSSGHTNTGELFF. In nucleotides, the CDR3 is TGTGCCAGCAGTAGCGGGCACACGAACACCGGGGAGCTGTTTTTT.

The chain joins TRBV7-2 to TRBJ2-2; the D is unclear. V lost 6 bases and J 7 bases, leaving 15 bases between the germline ends. Looked up from germline, CDR1 is SGHTA and CDR2 is FQGNSA. The CDR3 consists of 14 residues. The CDR3 DNA reads TGTGCCAGCAGGCGAAGACAAAGGGACGGGGAGCTGTTTTTT. It is translated as CASRRRQRDGELFF.

The J gene is TRBJ1-1, the V gene TRBV30; D not certain. The CDR3 is 14 amino acids. Looked up from germline, CDR1 is GTSNPN and CDR2 is SVGIG (reference sequence). With 2 bases removed from V and 2 bases from J, the gap between germline ends came to 12 bases. CDR3 in DNA: TGTGCCTGGAGTCTTGGGCAGATAAACACTGAAGCTTTCTTT. Protein: CAWSLGQINTEAFF.

This chain joins TRBV28 and TRBJ1-2; 11 nucleotides align to TRBD1. The CDR3 spans 15 residues. Germline V gene lookup returns CDR1 MDHEN and CDR2 SYDVKM. Trimming took 7 bases from V and 3 from J; bases not matched to a gene: 7. For the CDR3, the DNA is TGTGCCAGCATTCAACCGGGACAGGGGGACTATGGCTACACCTTC. As protein: CASIQPGQGDYGYTF.

The rearrangement joins TRBV27 to TRBJ2-5; the match to TRBD2 covers 9 bases. Per germline, CDR1 MNHEY and CDR2 SMNVEV (reference sequence). CDR3 length: 15 residues. V shed 0 bases, J shed 5 bases, and the junction held 4 bases outside the gene matches. This chain's CDR3 is CASSLSGTSPETQYF. In DNA form, the CDR3 reads TGTGCCAGCAGTTTATCCGGGACTAGCCCTGAGACCCAGTACTTC.

This chain uses TRBV6-5 with TRBJ2-7; no definite D call. V was cut by 6 bases and J by 7 bases, with 10 bases left in between. Per the germline V gene, CDR1 is MNHEY and CDR2 is SVGAGI. The CDR3 sequence is 11 residues long. CDR3: CASRRAREQYF. CDR3 bases: TGTGCCAGCAGACGGGCCCGGGAGCAGTACTTC.

The chain couples TRBV27 to TRBJ1-6, with D perhaps TRBD1 (5 bases). Trimming removed 7 bases from V and 5 bases from J, with 12 bases in between. CDR1 is MNHEY and CDR2 is SMNVEV in the germline V gene (reference sequence). This CDR3 has 14 residues. This CDR3 reads CASTPRGDNSPLHF. The CDR3 coding sequence is TGTGCCAGCACGCCGAGGGGAGATAATTCACCCCTCCACTTT.